These 20 T cell receptor beta chains originate from one sample sequenced in a study of shared clonotypes between healthy human individuals. TCRdb keeps only in-frame clones here, not all; method: immunoSEQ multiplex PCR. The sample lists nearly 1,000,000 clones, around 80% occurring once. Sequenced material: memory CD4+ T cells sorted from blood. Subset reported: CD45RA-negative fraction. The receptors here all came from a man younger than 35 in good health.

The chain's CDR3 is CATSIGLAGAYEQYF. The CDR3 nucleotides read TGTGCCACCAGCATAGGACTAGCGGGAGCCTACGAGCAGTACTTC. The chain joins TRBV15 to TRBJ2-5; 13 bases fit TRBD2. The J call is uncertain, as TRBJ2-7 better fits the DNA end. Germline assignment: CDR1 LNHNV and CDR2 YYDKDF (reference sequence). The CDR3 spans 15 residues.

To note about this clone: Other DNA sequences in the sample encode the same CDR3. The chain recombines TRBV28 with TRBJ1-4; the match to TRBD1 covers 8 bases. The V segment lost 5 bases and the J segment 3 bases; nucleotides outside the gene matches: 2. In germline, CDR1 is MDHEN, CDR2 SYDVKM. The CDR3 contains 14 residues. The CDR3 here is CASSLQGANEKLFF. In DNA, the CDR3 is TGTGCCAGCAGTCTACAGGGGGCTAATGAAAAACTGTTTTTT. Supplemented by reference TRBV28 and TRBJ1-4, the full variable domain reads DVKVTQSSRYLVKRTGEKVFLECVQDMDHENMFWYRQDPGLGLRLIYFSYDVKMKEKGDIPEGYSVSREKKERFSLILESASTNQTSMYLCASSLQGANEKLFFGSGTQLSVL.

The rearrangement joins TRBV7-9 to TRBJ1-2; D unclear. The ends were cut back, 4 bases at V and 2 bases at J, with 8 bases in the middle. Germline V CDR1 and CDR2: SEHNR, FQNEAQ (reference sequence). There are 13 residues in the CDR3. The CDR3 coding sequence is TGTGCCAGCAGCTATGGCACAAACTATGGCTACACCTTC. Translation: CASSYGTNYGYTF.

The chain uses TRBV11-2 and TRBJ1-1; D is undetermined. The V gene lost 2 bases and the J gene lost 1 base, with 14 bases spanning the gap. The CDR3 covers 16 residues. Germline V gene lookup returns CDR1 SGHAT and CDR2 FQNNGV. The CDR3: CASSLNPWGENTEAFF. CDR3 bases: TGTGCCAGCAGCTTAAACCCCTGGGGTGAGAACACTGAAGCTTTCTTT.

The chain couples TRBV10-3 to TRBJ2-7, with D uncertain. The CDR3 covers 13 residues. The germline CDR1 and CDR2 sequences are ENHRY and SYGVKD. The V end was cut by 0 bases, the J end by 6 bases, with 9 bases between. The CDR3 DNA reads TGTGCCATCAGTGAGTCAAGGGATTCCGAGCAGTACTTC. As protein: CAISESRDSEQYF.

The chain's CDR3 is CAWRNAGARETQYF. CDR3 DNA sequence: TGTGCCTGGAGAAACGCGGGGGCTAGGGAGACCCAGTACTTC. The V gene is TRBV30, the J gene TRBJ2-5; TRBD2 is a possible D gene (7 bases). Trimming stripped 3 bases from V and 5 bases from J, with 16 bases between. The CDR3 runs to 14 residues. Germline CDR1 is GTSNPN and CDR2 is SVGIG (reference sequence).

The table lists this clone with a count of one. J is TRBJ2-3 and V is TRBV5-1, with D maybe TRBD1 (6 bases). Germline CDR1 reads SGHRS; CDR2 reads YFSETQ. The V gene lost 0 bases and the J gene lost 8 bases, with 13 bases spanning the gap. The CDR3 consists of 14 residues. CDR3 loop: CASSLDSRGSTQYF. CDR3 DNA: TGCGCCAGCAGCTTGGATTCCAGGGGTAGTACGCAGTATTTT.

This clone has a single count. The rearrangement links TRBV9 to TRBJ2-3; a possible D gene is TRBD2 (5 bases). V was shortened by 6 bases and J by 14 bases, with 19 bases between the two germline ends. CDR3 length: 12 residues. Per the germline V gene, CDR1 is SGDLS and CDR2 is YYNGEE. This CDR3 reads CASTRPGTRLYF. Written as DNA, the CDR3 is TGTGCCAGCACAAGACCGGGAACCCGCCTGTATTTT.

In its sample, this clone was seen once. V usage is TRBV5-1 and J usage is TRBJ2-7; no firm D call. Germline CDR1 is SGHRS and CDR2 is YFSETQ. V lost 0 bases and J lost 4, with 14 bases in between. The CDR3 loop spans 15 amino acids. The CDR3 DNA reads as TGCGCCAGCAGCTTGGGGCCCGCGCCATCTTACGAGCAGTACTTC. This encodes CASSLGPAPSYEQYF.

This clone was counted once. The chain recombines TRBV7-2 with TRBJ2-3; D is possibly TRBD1 (6 bases). Trimming cost V 3 bases and J 1 base, with 14 bases left between them. Germline V gives CDR1 SGHTA, CDR2 FQGNSA. The CDR3 loop spans 16 amino acids. CDR3 sequence: CASSLGTTKGTDTQYF. The CDR3 DNA reads as TGTGCCAGCAGCTTGGGGACAACGAAGGGCACAGATACGCAGTATTTT.

This chain connects TRBV28 to TRBJ1-1; 8 nucleotides agree with TRBD1. Germline lookup yields CDR1 MDHEN and CDR2 SYDVKM. The CDR3 is 14 amino acids. V trimming: 5 bases; J trimming: 4 bases; junction bases outside the gene matches: 6. CDR3 protein: CASSQTGAATEAFF. The CDR3, as DNA: TGTGCCAGCAGTCAGACAGGGGCGGCCACTGAAGCTTTCTTT. Supplemented by reference TRBV28 and TRBJ1-1, the full variable domain reads DVKVTQSSRYLVKRTGEKVFLECVQDMDHENMFWYRQDPGLGLRLIYFSYDVKMKEKGDIPEGYSVSREKKERFSLILESASTNQTSMYLCASSQTGAATEAFFGQGTRLTVV.

CDR3 loop: CASSFDSIRGETQYF. The CDR3 nucleotides read TGTGCCAGTAGTTTCGACAGCATCCGCGGGGAGACCCAGTACTTC. The rearrangement joins TRBV19 to TRBJ2-5, with D perhaps assigned TRBD1 or TRBD2 (5 bases each). In germline, CDR1 is LNHDA, CDR2 SQIVND (reference sequence). CDR3 length equals 15 residues. Trimming took 5 bases from V and 5 from J, leaving 18 bases between them.

V gene TRBV28 combines with J gene TRBJ2-1, with 7 bases identical to TRBD2. The CDR3 covers 14 residues. Losses at the gene ends were 4 bases for V and 4 bases for J; bases not matched to a gene: 4. Germline V gene data show CDR1 as MDHEN and CDR2 as SYDVKM. CDR3 sequence: CASSWGGSYNEQFF. In DNA, the CDR3 is TGTGCCAGCAGTTGGGGGGGTTCATACAATGAGCAGTTCTTC.

The V gene is TRBV11-2, the J gene TRBJ2-7; 8 bases are a match to TRBD2. Per germline, CDR1 SGHAT and CDR2 FQNNGV. The V gene end was trimmed by 5 bases and the J gene end by 6 bases; junction bases not matched to a gene: 9. The CDR3 loop spans 14 amino acids. The CDR3 here is CASSPGTSGGEQYF. The CDR3 DNA is TGTGCCAGCAGCCCGGGGACTAGTGGGGGCGAGCAGTACTTC.

CDR3 residues: CASTPITPRSTDTQYF. The CDR3 nucleotides are TGTGCCAGCACCCCCATCACCCCCAGAAGCACAGATACGCAGTATTTT. The chain employs TRBV28 and TRBJ2-3, with D uncertain. Germline values: CDR1 MDHEN, CDR2 SYDVKM. The CDR3 consists of 16 residues. Trimming pared 7 bases from V and 0 bases from J, leaving 17 bases between.

This clone was counted once. CDR3 in amino acids: CASSQYRFYEQYF. CDR3 sequence (DNA): TGCGCCAGCAGCCAATACCGGTTCTACGAGCAGTACTTC. V and J are TRBV4-1 and TRBJ2-7; D is ambiguous. This CDR3 spans 13 amino acids. Germline V lookup: CDR1 MGHRA, CDR2 YSYEKL. V lost 2 bases and J lost 3, with 8 bases in between.

This clone was counted once. The V call is TRBV19, the J call TRBJ2-6; TRBD1 is a possible D gene (5 bases). V lost 3 bases and J 0 bases, leaving 12 bases between the germline ends. Germline V gene data show CDR1 as LNHDA and CDR2 as SQIVND (reference sequence). The CDR3 runs to 17 residues. The CDR3 protein is CASSIWTHYSGANVLTF. CDR3 coding DNA: TGTGCCAGTAGTATTTGGACACATTACTCTGGGGCCAACGTCCTGACTTTC.

This clone was detected a few times. The chain has TRBV5-1 and TRBJ2-1; maybe TRBD2 (6 bases). Germline loops: CDR1 SGHRS, CDR2 YFSETQ. V was trimmed by 0 bases and J by 8 bases, leaving 12 bases between them. The CDR3 spans 14 residues. The CDR3 loop is CASSLGEQRDEQFF. CDR3 in DNA: TGCGCCAGCAGCTTGGGGGAGCAGCGGGATGAGCAGTTCTTC.

V usage is TRBV7-2 and J usage is TRBJ1-4; D gene uncertain. Per germline, CDR1 SGHTA and CDR2 FQGNSA. The germline V and J ends were trimmed by 7 bases and 0 bases, with 12 bases remaining between them. The CDR3 spans 15 residues. In DNA, the CDR3 is TGTGCCAGCAAGGGTGACGGCGCAACTAATGAAAAACTGTTTTTT. Its translation: CASKGDGATNEKLFF.

The J gene is TRBJ2-5, the V gene TRBV5-1; TRBD2 matches at 7 bases. CDR1 and CDR2 (germline): SGHRS, YFSETQ. Trimming removed 4 bases from V and 1 base from J; junction bases left unmatched: 4. The CDR3 extends over 14 amino acids. In DNA, the CDR3 is TGCGCCAGCAGCGCGACTAGCAGCCAAGAGACCCAGTACTTC. Protein: CASSATSSQETQYF.